This T cell receptor beta chain was captured by sequencing in a study of blood T cell repertoires in COVID-19. Measured with immunoSEQ multiplex PCR; TCRdb has only the in-frame clones, and not every one. This repertoire shows roughly 120,000 clones, around 70% found once; its top ten account for 4.5% to 6%. There are 13 residues in the CDR3. Germline loops: CDR1 MDHEN, CDR2 SYDVKM. In regard to this clone: Sequence at one end of the junction differs from germline and may be a read error.

This clonotype originated in a man older than 75 with COVID-19, enrolled during active disease. The chain joins TRBV28 to TRBJ2-5; TRBD1 aligns across 7 bases. The sample was peripheral blood. CDR3 in amino acids: CASSPSLGTDSDF. The CDR3 DNA reads as TGTGCCAGCAGTCCCAGCCTCGGGACAGATTCCGACTTC.